These 3 T cell receptor beta chains share one sample of origin, sequenced in a study of shared clonotypes between healthy human individuals. TCRdb's table, derived via immunoSEQ multiplex PCR, lists solely in-frame clones and lacks some. This table has about 2.1 million clones, just over 90% appearing once. Naive CD8 cells lacked CD45RO and underwent positive selection for CCR7, leaving out terminally differentiated effector memory CD45RA+ cells. The sequenced sample was naive CD8+ T cells from PBMCs. These receptors were taken from a man between 18 and 35 years old in good health. Some clones in this sample may be carry-over from other donors' samples.

For this clone: Other DNA sequences within the sample encode an identical CDR3. J is TRBJ2-7 and V is TRBV7-9; TRBD2 might be the D (5 bases). Trimming removed 6 bases at V and 1 base at J, with 10 bases between. The CDR3 loop spans 13 amino acids. The germline CDR1 and CDR2 sequences are SEHNR and FQNEAQ (reference sequence). Written as DNA, the CDR3 is TGTGCCAGCAGGGGGTCGGGATCCTACGAGCAGTACTTC. Its translation: CASRGSGSYEQYF.

In regard to this clone: The sample has other DNA sequences that encode this CDR3 too. This chain links TRBV11-2 with TRBJ2-7; D ambiguous. This CDR3 is 12 amino acids long. Trimming took 1 base from V and 3 from J, leaving 4 bases between them. CDR1 SGHAT and CDR2 FQNNGV come from the germline V gene. CDR3 loop: CASSLGDYEQYF. The DNA of the CDR3 is TGTGCCAGCAGCTTAGGCGACTACGAGCAGTACTTC.

The chain employs TRBV27 and TRBJ2-2, with unresolved D. Trimming stripped 6 bases from V and 1 base from J, with 6 bases between. Germline assignment: CDR1 MNHEY and CDR2 SMNVEV (reference sequence). The CDR3 totals 13 residues. The CDR3 DNA is TGTGCCAGCAGCGAGCTGAACACCGGGGAGCTGTTTTTT. As protein: CASSELNTGELFF.